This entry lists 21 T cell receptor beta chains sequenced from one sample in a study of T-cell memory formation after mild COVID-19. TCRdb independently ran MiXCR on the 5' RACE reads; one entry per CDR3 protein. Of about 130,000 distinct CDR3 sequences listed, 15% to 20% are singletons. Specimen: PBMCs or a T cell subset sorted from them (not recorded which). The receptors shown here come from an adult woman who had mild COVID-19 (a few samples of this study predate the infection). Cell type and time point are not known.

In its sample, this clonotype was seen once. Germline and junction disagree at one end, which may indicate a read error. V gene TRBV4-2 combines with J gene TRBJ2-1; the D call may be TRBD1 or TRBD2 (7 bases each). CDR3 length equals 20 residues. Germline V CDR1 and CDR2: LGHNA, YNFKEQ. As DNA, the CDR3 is TGTGCCAGCAGCCAAGAATGGGAGGGGGCTTTCGGGGACTCCGACAATGAGCAGTTCTTC. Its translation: CASSQEWEGAFGDSDNEQFF.

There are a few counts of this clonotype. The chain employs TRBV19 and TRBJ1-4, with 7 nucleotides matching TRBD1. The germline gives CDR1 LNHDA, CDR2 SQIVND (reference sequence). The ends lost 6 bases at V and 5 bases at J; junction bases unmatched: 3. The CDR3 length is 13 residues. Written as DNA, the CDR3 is TGTGCCAGTAGAACGACAGGGAATGAAAAACTGTTTTTT. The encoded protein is CASRTTGNEKLFF.

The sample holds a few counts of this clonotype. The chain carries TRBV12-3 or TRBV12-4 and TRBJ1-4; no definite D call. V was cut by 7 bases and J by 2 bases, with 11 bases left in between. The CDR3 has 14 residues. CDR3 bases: TGTGCCAGCATGGGAGTCGGGACTAATGAAAAACTGTTTTTT. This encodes CASMGVGTNEKLFF.

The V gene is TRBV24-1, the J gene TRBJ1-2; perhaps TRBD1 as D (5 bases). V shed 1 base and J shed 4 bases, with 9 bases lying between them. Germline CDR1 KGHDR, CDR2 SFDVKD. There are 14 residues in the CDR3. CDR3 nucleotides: TGTGCCACCAGTGATTTCTCCCAGGGCTATGGCTACACCTTC. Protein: CATSDFSQGYGYTF.

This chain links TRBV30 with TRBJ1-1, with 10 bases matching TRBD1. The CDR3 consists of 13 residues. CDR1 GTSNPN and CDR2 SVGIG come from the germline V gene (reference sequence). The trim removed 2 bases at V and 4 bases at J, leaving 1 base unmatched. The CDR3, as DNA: TGTGCCTGGAGTCGGACAGGGGGCACTGAAGCTTTCTTT. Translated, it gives CAWSRTGGTEAFF.

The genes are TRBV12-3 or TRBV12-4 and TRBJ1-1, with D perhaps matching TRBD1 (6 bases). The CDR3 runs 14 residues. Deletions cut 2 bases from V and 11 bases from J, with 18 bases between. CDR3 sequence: CASSLSSGELAAFF. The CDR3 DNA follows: TGTGCCAGCAGTTTATCTTCAGGGGAGCTGGCGGCTTTCTTT.

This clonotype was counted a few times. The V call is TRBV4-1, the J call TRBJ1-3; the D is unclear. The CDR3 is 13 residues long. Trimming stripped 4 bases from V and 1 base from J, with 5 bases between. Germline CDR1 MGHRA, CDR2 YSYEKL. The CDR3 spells CASSPISGNTIYF. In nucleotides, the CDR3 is TGCGCCAGCAGCCCTATATCTGGAAACACCATATATTTT.

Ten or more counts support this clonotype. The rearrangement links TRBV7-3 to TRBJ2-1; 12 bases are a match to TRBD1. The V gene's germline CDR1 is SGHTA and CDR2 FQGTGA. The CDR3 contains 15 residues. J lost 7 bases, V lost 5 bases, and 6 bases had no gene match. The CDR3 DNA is TGTGCCAGCAGCAACCGGGACAGGGGGCGAAATGAGCAGTTCTTC. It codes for CASSNRDRGRNEQFF.

CDR3 nucleotide sequence: TGTGCCAGCAGTCCAATGACAGAGAGCAACACTGAAGCTTTCTTT. Its translation is CASSPMTESNTEAFF. The chain recombines TRBV25-1 with TRBJ1-1; maybe TRBD1 (5 bases). The CDR3 extends over 15 amino acids. The V end was cut by 5 bases, the J end by 2 bases, with 15 bases between. From germline, CDR1 is MGHDK and CDR2 SYGVNS.

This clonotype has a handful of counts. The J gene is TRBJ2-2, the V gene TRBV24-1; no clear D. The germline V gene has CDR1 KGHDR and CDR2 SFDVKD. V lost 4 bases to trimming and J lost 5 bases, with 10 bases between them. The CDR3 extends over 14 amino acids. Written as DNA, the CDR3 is TGTGCCACCAGTGACCGGACCGGGACCGGGGAGCTGTTTTTT. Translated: CATSDRTGTGELFF.

The CDR3 is CATSGRGSSTYEQYF. DNA for the CDR3: TGTGCCACCAGTGGTCGGGGGAGTAGTACGTACGAGCAGTACTTC. The rearrangement uses TRBV24-1 and TRBJ2-7; weak D call: TRBD2 (6 bases). The CDR3 is 15 residues long. CDR1 is KGHDR and CDR2 is SFDVKD in the germline V gene. Deletions cut 5 bases from V and 4 bases from J, with 17 bases between.

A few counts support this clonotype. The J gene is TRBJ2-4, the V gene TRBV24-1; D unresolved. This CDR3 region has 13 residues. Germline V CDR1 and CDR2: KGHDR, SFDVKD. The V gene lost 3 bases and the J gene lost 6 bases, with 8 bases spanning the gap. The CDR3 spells CATSDPARNIQYF. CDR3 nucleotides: TGTGCCACCAGTGATCCAGCCCGAAACATTCAGTACTTC.

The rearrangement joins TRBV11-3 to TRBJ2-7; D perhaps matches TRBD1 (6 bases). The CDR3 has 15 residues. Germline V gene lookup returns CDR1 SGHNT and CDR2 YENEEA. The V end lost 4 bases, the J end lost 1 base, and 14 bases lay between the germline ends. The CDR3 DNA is TGTGCCAGCAGCTCCCCGGGACACCCATCCTACGAGCAGTACTTC. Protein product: CASSSPGHPSYEQYF.

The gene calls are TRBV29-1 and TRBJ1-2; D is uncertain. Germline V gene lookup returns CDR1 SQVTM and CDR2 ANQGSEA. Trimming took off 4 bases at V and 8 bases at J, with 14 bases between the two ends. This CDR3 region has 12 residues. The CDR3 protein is CSVVRPGSGYTF. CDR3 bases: TGCAGCGTTGTGCGACCCGGATCGGGCTACACCTTC.

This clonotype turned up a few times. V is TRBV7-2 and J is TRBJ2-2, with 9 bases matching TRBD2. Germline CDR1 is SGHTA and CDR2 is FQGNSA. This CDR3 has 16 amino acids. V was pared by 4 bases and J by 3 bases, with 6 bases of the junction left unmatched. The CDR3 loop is CASSSGTSRDTGELFF. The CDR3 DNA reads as TGTGCCAGCAGCTCCGGGACTAGCAGGGACACCGGGGAGCTGTTTTTT.

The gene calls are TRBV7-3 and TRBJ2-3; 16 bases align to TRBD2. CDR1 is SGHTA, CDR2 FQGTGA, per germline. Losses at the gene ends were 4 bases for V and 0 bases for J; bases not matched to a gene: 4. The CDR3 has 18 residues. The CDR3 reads CASSSGLAGGPSTDTQYF. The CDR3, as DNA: TGTGCCAGCAGCTCGGGACTAGCGGGGGGGCCTAGCACAGATACGCAGTATTTT.

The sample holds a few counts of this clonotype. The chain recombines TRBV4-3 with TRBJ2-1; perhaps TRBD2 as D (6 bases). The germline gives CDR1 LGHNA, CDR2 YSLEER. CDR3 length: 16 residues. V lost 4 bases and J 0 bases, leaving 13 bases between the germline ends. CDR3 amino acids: CASSPVETSSYNEQFF. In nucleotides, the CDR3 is TGCGCCAGCAGCCCAGTAGAGACTAGCTCCTACAATGAGCAGTTCTTC.

This CDR3 is CASSIGGAGNEQFF. The CDR3, as DNA: TGTGCCAGTAGTATAGGGGGCGCCGGCAATGAGCAGTTCTTC. V and J are TRBV19 and TRBJ2-1, with D maybe TRBD1 (5 bases). Germline V gene data show CDR1 as LNHDA and CDR2 as SQIVND (reference sequence). The CDR3 is made up of 14 amino acids. Trimming left V 1 base short and J 6 bases short, with 10 bases between.

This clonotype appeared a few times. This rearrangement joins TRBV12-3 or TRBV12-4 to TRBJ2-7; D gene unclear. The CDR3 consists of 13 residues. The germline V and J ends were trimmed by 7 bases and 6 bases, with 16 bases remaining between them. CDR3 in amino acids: CASTAVAVGEQYF. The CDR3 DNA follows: TGTGCCAGCACCGCCGTGGCAGTCGGCGAGCAGTACTTC.

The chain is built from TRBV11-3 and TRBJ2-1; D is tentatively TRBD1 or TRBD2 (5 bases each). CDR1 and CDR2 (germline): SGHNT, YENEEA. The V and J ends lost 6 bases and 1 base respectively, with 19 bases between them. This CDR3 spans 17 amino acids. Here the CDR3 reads CASRVGDGIRSYNEQFF. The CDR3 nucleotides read TGTGCCAGCAGGGTGGGGGACGGGATTAGGTCCTACAATGAGCAGTTCTTC.

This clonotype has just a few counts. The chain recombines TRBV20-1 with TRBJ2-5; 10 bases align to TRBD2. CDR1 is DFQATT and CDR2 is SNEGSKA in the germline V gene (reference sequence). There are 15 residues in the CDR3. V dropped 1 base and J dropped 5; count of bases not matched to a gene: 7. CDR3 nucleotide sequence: TGCAGTGCTAGAGCACTAGCGGGGCGGGGGGAGACCCAGTACTTC. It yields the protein CSARALAGRGETQYF.